The 27 T cell receptor beta chains below were found in one sample sequenced in a study of identical twins. TCRdb reanalysed the 5' RACE reads using MiXCR and keeps one entry per CDR3 protein. Here the sample spans approximately 470,000 distinct CDR3 sequences, about 14% being singletons. These same data were also listed under a study on yellow fever vaccine responses in identical twins.

The sequencing sample was made of CD4+ T cells sorted from blood. All receptors derive from a woman between 18 and 30 years old in good health.

V usage is TRBV28 and J usage is TRBJ2-4; 11 bases line up with TRBD2. Germline CDR1 and CDR2: MDHEN and SYDVKM. The CDR3 is 17 residues long. Trimming at V came to 4 bases and at J to 6 bases, leaving 11 bases not matched to a gene. CDR3 DNA sequence: TGTGCCAGCAGTTCCCCTCTAGCGGGAGGTGTAGCAAACATTCAGTACTTC. Amino acid sequence: CASSSPLAGGVANIQYF. The whole variable domain, filled in from reference TRBV28 and TRBJ2-4, reads DVKVTQSSRYLVKRTGEKVFLECVQDMDHENMFWYRQDPGLGLRLIYFSYDVKMKEKGDIPEGYSVSREKKERFSLILESASTNQTSMYLCASSSPLAGGVANIQYFGAGTRLSVL.

In its sample, this clonotype was seen a few times. The V and J genes are TRBV11-3 and TRBJ2-1; perhaps TRBD1 as D (7 bases). Per the germline V gene, CDR1 is SGHNT and CDR2 is YENEEA. Trimming took 8 bases from V and 8 from J, leaving 19 bases between them. This CDR3 is 14 amino acids long. The CDR3 coding sequence is TGTGCCAGCGCCAGGGGGGCGGGGCGGGATGAGCAGTTCTTC. Translated: CASARGAGRDEQFF.

The chain carries TRBV6-5 and TRBJ2-1, with TRBD2 as a possible D gene (6 bases). V lost 0 bases and J 1 base, leaving 19 bases between the germline ends. The CDR3 consists of 19 residues. Germline loops: CDR1 MNHEY, CDR2 SVGAGI. The CDR3 region is CASSYSSRRGKGSYNEQFF. The CDR3 DNA reads TGTGCCAGCAGTTACTCGTCACGGCGGGGAAAGGGATCCTACAATGAGCAGTTCTTC.

This clonotype was observed a handful of times. The CDR3 here is CASTQFSGANVLTF. Written as DNA, the CDR3 is TGTGCCAGCACCCAATTCTCTGGGGCCAACGTCCTGACTTTC. This chain joins TRBV28 and TRBJ2-6, with D unclear. The CDR3 has 14 residues. Trimming removed 7 bases at V and 0 bases at J, with 7 bases between. The germline V gene has CDR1 MDHEN and CDR2 SYDVKM.

In its sample, this clonotype was seen many times. This chain joins TRBV5-1 and TRBJ2-5, with 10 bases matching TRBD2. The V segment lost 4 bases and the J segment 4 bases; nucleotides outside the gene matches: 7. CDR1 and CDR2 (germline): SGHRS, YFSETQ. This CDR3 spans 15 amino acids. The CDR3 sequence: CASSRNSGRGETQYF. CDR3 in DNA: TGCGCCAGCAGCAGGAACAGCGGGAGGGGAGAGACCCAGTACTTC. Full variable domain (outside the CDR3, taken from reference TRBV5-1 and TRBJ2-5): KAGVTQTPRYLIKTRGQQVTLSCSPISGHRSVSWYQQTPGQGLQFLFEYFSETQRNKGNFPGRFSGRQFSNSRSEMNVSTLELGDSALYLCASSRNSGRGETQYFGPGTRLLVL.

V usage is TRBV4-3 and J usage is TRBJ2-1, with 13 bases lining up with TRBD2. The CDR3 totals 15 residues. The V gene end was trimmed by 8 bases and the J gene end by 9 bases; junction bases not matched to a gene: 10. CDR1 LGHNA and CDR2 YSLEER come from the germline V gene. The CDR3 nucleotides are TGCGCCAGCGGCCCCGGGACTAGCGGGATTCGTGAGCAGTTCTTC. Its translation: CASGPGTSGIREQFF.

The chain couples TRBV2 to TRBJ2-7; D is unclear. The CDR3 is 14 amino acids. Germline CDR1 SNHLY, CDR2 FYNNEI. The germline V and J ends were trimmed by 5 bases and 3 bases, with 14 bases remaining between them. The CDR3 loop is CASSRTASGYEQYF. As DNA, the CDR3 is TGTGCCAGCAGTAGGACCGCTTCAGGCTACGAGCAGTACTTC.

This clonotype showed up just a few times. This chain's CDR3 is CSARDTGTSGLEQFF. DNA for the CDR3: TGCAGTGCTAGAGATACCGGGACTAGCGGACTTGAGCAGTTCTTC. The chain carries TRBV20-1 and TRBJ2-1; 11 nucleotides line up with TRBD2. Per the germline V gene, CDR1 is DFQATT and CDR2 is SNEGSKA (reference sequence). Trimming removed 0 bases from V and 9 bases from J; junction bases left unmatched: 7. This CDR3 is 15 amino acids long.

This sequence joins TRBV6-5 and TRBJ2-1; weak D call: TRBD2 (6 bases). This CDR3 comprises 16 residues. V was clipped by 2 bases and J by 4 bases, with 15 bases between them. Germline V gene data show CDR1 as MNHEY and CDR2 as SVGAGI. CDR3 nucleotide sequence: TGTGCCAGCAGTTACGATGGGACTTATACATACAATGAGCAGTTCTTC. Translated, it gives CASSYDGTYTYNEQFF.

The chain recombines TRBV29-1 with TRBJ2-1, with a weak D call TRBD2 (5 bases). Germline CDR1 reads SQVTM; CDR2 reads ANQGSEA. The CDR3 sequence is 13 residues long. Trimming stripped 4 bases from V and 1 base from J, with 8 bases between. CDR3 nucleotides: TGCAGCGTTGGGCGACTATCCTACAATGAGCAGTTCTTC. Protein product: CSVGRLSYNEQFF.

This clonotype has a handful of counts. The chain recombines TRBV7-2 with TRBJ2-3; D ambiguous. The CDR3 spans 13 residues. With 7 bases removed from V and 5 bases from J, the gap between germline ends came to 13 bases. CDR1 is SGHTA and CDR2 is FQGNSA in the germline V gene. CDR3 sequence reads: CASMIRPVDTQYF. The CDR3 DNA sequence: TGTGCCAGCATGATTCGACCAGTAGATACGCAGTATTTT.

This chain joins TRBV27 and TRBJ2-3; D unresolved. The CDR3 is 9 amino acids. Germline V CDR1 and CDR2: MNHEY, SMNVEV (reference sequence). V was cut by 11 bases and J by 3 bases, with 3 bases left in between. CDR3 region: CAPTDTQYF. CDR3 in DNA: TGTGCCCCGACAGATACGCAGTATTTT.

This chain links TRBV7-2 with TRBJ2-1; 9 bases fit TRBD2. The CDR3 has 15 residues. Germline CDR1 and CDR2: SGHTA and FQGNSA. The junction had 8 bases not matched to a gene; V was cut back by 1 base and J by 10 bases. The CDR3 DNA follows: TGTGCCAGCAGCTTAGACGGCGGGAGGGCTGGAGAGCAGTTCTTC. It yields the protein CASSLDGGRAGEQFF.

This clonotype was observed many times. The rearrangement uses TRBV7-9 and TRBJ2-7; D remains ambiguous. The CDR3 covers 12 residues. Germline V gene data show CDR1 as SEHNR and CDR2 as FQNEAQ (reference sequence). Deletions cut 2 bases from V and 4 bases from J, with 6 bases between. This chain's CDR3 is CASSLYPYEQYF. CDR3 DNA: TGTGCCAGCAGCTTATATCCGTACGAGCAGTACTTC.

The chain joins TRBV18 to TRBJ2-1; tentative D call: TRBD1 (5 bases). The V gene's germline CDR1 is KGHSH and CDR2 LQKENI. Trimming took 5 bases from V and 8 from J, leaving 16 bases between them. CDR3 size: 14 residues. The CDR3 here is CASSFLREPDEQFF. CDR3 nucleotide sequence: TGTGCCAGCTCATTTCTCAGGGAACCTGATGAGCAGTTCTTC.

This clonotype came up many times. V gene TRBV5-1 combines with J gene TRBJ2-1, with 9 bases lining up with TRBD1. There are 16 residues in the CDR3. Germline V CDR1 and CDR2: SGHRS, YFSETQ. The V gene end was trimmed by 0 bases and the J gene end by 4 bases; junction bases not matched to a gene: 5. The CDR3 loop reads CASSLAIGTGYNEQFF. The CDR3 nucleotides read TGCGCCAGCAGCTTGGCAATAGGGACAGGGTACAATGAGCAGTTCTTC.

This sequence joins TRBV2 and TRBJ2-1, with D possibly being TRBD2 (5 bases). Germline-derived CDR1 and CDR2 are SNHLY and FYNNEI. V lost 4 bases, J lost 7 bases, and 5 bases lay in between. This CDR3 comprises 11 residues. Here the CDR3 reads CASSGENEQFF. CDR3 nucleotide sequence: TGTGCCAGCAGTGGGGAGAATGAGCAGTTCTTC. Full variable domain (remainder filled in from reference TRBV2 and TRBJ2-1): EPEVTQTPSHQVTQMGQEVILRCVPISNHLYFYWYRQILGQKVEFLVSFYNNEISEKSEIFDDQFSVERPDGSNFTLKIRSTKLEDSAMYFCASSGENEQFFGPGTRLTVL.

This clonotype was counted between two and nine times. The V gene is TRBV7-6, the J gene TRBJ2-7; 7 bases align to TRBD2. Germline loops: CDR1 SGHVS, CDR2 FNYEAQ. There are 15 residues in the CDR3. Unmatched junction bases numbered 10, after V lost 5 bases and J lost 3 bases. CDR3 region: CASSRSAGDFYEQYF. As DNA, the CDR3 is TGTGCCAGCAGCCGGTCTGCGGGGGACTTCTACGAGCAGTACTTC.

This chain links TRBV7-2 with TRBJ2-2, with no clear D. Germline V gene data show CDR1 as SGHTA and CDR2 as FQGNSA. The CDR3 sequence is 14 residues long. Trimming left V 5 bases short and J 4 bases short, with 11 bases between. CDR3 in amino acids: CASSLGWGTGELFF. Written as DNA, the CDR3 is TGTGCCAGCAGCCTCGGGTGGGGCACCGGGGAGCTGTTTTTT.

This clonotype was seen only a few times. This rearrangement joins TRBV30 to TRBJ2-5; 7 bases are shared with TRBD2. J was trimmed by 4 bases and V by 7 bases; bases with no gene match: 3. The CDR3 runs 11 residues. Germline V gene sequence: CDR1 GTSNPN, CDR2 SVGIG (reference sequence). CDR3: CAFGEGETQYF. The DNA for the CDR3 is TGTGCCTTTGGGGAGGGAGAGACCCAGTACTTC.

This clonotype was counted between two and nine times. The chain has TRBV5-6 and TRBJ2-2; D not resolved. Per the germline V gene, CDR1 is SGHDT and CDR2 is YYEEEE. The CDR3 is 14 amino acids. V was pared by 0 bases and J by 4 bases, with 7 bases between. CDR3 nucleotide sequence: TGTGCCAGCAGCTTGGACTCCTCCACCGGGGAGCTGTTTTTT. Its protein product is CASSLDSSTGELFF.

This clonotype was detected a few times. The chain couples TRBV18 to TRBJ2-7, with D possibly TRBD1 on 5 matching bases. The CDR3 spans 15 residues. The V gene's germline CDR1 is KGHSH and CDR2 LQKENI. Deletions cut 2 bases from V and 3 bases from J, with 14 bases between. Written as DNA, the CDR3 is TGTGCCAGCTCACCAATTCCGACAGCAGACTACGAGCAGTACTTC. This encodes CASSPIPTADYEQYF.

In this sample, this clonotype turned up a few times. CDR3 protein: CASTYGRNNYGYTF. CDR3 in DNA: TGTGCCAGCACCTATGGACGGAATAACTATGGCTACACCTTC. V usage is TRBV12-3 or TRBV12-4 and J usage is TRBJ1-2, with unresolved D. The CDR3 runs to 14 residues. The V end was cut by 7 bases, the J end by 1 base, with 13 bases between.

This sequence joins TRBV5-1 and TRBJ2-4, with a possible D match to TRBD2 (7 bases). Trimming took 4 bases from V and 1 from J, leaving 12 bases between them. Germline lookup yields CDR1 SGHRS and CDR2 YFSETQ. The CDR3 spans 15 residues. CDR3 in amino acids: CASSQGGVAKNIQYF. Written as DNA, the CDR3 is TGCGCCAGCAGCCAAGGGGGGGTGGCCAAAAACATTCAGTACTTC. The whole variable domain, filled in from reference TRBV5-1 and TRBJ2-4, reads KAGVTQTPRYLIKTRGQQVTLSCSPISGHRSVSWYQQTPGQGLQFLFEYFSETQRNKGNFPGRFSGRQFSNSRSEMNVSTLELGDSALYLCASSQGGVAKNIQYFGAGTRLSVL.

The chain joins TRBV12-3 or TRBV12-4 to TRBJ2-2, with TRBD1 identical over 7 bases. The CDR3 consists of 16 residues. Trimming removed 5 bases from V and 4 bases from J; junction bases left unmatched: 10. The CDR3 loop reads CASSPQTGTSTGELFF. In DNA, the CDR3 is TGTGCCAGCAGTCCCCAGACAGGGACGAGCACCGGGGAGCTGTTTTTT.

The rearrangement joins TRBV12-3 or TRBV12-4 to TRBJ1-6, with D possibly being TRBD1 (5 bases). Trimming left V 6 bases short and J 7 bases short, with 13 bases between. The CDR3 totals 14 residues. CDR3 DNA sequence: TGTGCCAGCAGACTCGATAGGGACAATTCACCCCTCCACTTT. As protein: CASRLDRDNSPLHF.

The table lists this clonotype with a few counts. The chain combines TRBV10-3 with TRBJ2-7; D is perhaps TRBD1 (5 bases). V lost 1 base, J lost 4 bases, and 8 bases lay in between. The germline CDR1 and CDR2 sequences are ENHRY and SYGVKD. The CDR3 runs to 13 residues. The CDR3 nucleotides read TGTGCCATCAGTGAGTTCAGGGAATACGAGCAGTACTTC. Amino acids: CAISEFREYEQYF.